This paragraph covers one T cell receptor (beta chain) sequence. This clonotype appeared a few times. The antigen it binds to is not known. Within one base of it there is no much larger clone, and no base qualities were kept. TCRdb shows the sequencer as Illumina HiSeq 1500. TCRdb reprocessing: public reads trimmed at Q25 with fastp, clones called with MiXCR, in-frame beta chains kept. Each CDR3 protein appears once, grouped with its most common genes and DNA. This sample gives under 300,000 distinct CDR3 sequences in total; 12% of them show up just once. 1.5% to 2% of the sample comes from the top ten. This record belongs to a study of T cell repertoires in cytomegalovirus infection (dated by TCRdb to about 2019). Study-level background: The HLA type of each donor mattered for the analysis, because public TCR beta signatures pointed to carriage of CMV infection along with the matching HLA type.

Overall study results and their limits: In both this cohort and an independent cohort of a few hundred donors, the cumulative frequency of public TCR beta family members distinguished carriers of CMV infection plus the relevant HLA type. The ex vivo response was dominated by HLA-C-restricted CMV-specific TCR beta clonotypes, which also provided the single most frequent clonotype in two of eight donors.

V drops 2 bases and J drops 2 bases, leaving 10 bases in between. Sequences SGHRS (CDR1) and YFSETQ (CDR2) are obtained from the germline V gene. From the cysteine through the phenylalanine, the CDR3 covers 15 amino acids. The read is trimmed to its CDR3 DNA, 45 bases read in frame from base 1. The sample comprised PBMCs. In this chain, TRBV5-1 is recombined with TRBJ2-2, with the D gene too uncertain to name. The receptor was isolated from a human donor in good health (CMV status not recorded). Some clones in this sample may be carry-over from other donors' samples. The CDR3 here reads CASSFSADNTGELFF. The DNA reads TGCGCCAGCAGCTTTTCCGCAGACAACACCGGGGAGCTGTTTTTT.